This entry concerns a single TCR beta chain. Time point specified: pretreatment peripheral blood. Each patient gave between 1 and 8 samples of peripheral blood mononuclear cells, which were collected pretreatment and during treatment. The sample comes from a study of PD-L1 blockade in urothelial cancer. Study-level information: The year 2014 saw patients start atezolizumab, 1,200 mg intravenously every 3 weeks. Analysis of blood occurred 3 weeks (second dose) and 6 weeks after treatment start.

Repertoires were generated with immunoSEQ multiplex PCR, while TCRdb's copy carries only in-frame clones and drops some. The profile shows tens of thousands of clones, approximately 88% of them singletons. Germline CDR1 MDHEN, CDR2 SYDVKM. The CDR3 consists of 15 residues. V was trimmed by 6 bases and J by 5 bases, leaving 17 bases between them. Sequenced here: PBMCs, sampled around atezolizumab (anti-PD-L1) treatment. This chain joins TRBV28 and TRBJ1-5, with D hard to call. The TCR was taken from a woman older than 75 with urothelial cancer. CDR3 bases: TGTGCCAGCAGCCCGATACCGGGGTCCCATCAGCCCCAGCATTTT. Translation: CASSPIPGSHQPQHF. The full variable domain, completed using reference TRBV28 and TRBJ1-5, is DVKVTQSSRYLVKRTGEKVFLECVQDMDHENMFWYRQDPGLGLRLIYFSYDVKMKEKGDIPEGYSVSREKKERFSLILESASTNQTSMYLCASSPIPGSHQPQHFGDGTRLSIL.